The entry below gives a single TCR beta chain sequence along with its context. Its antigen specificity is not known. No base quality values were provided; no much bigger clone lies one nucleotide off. The data derive from a study of blood T cell repertoires in COVID-19 (dated by TCRdb to 2020 to 2022). General notes on the study: The collaborator samples originated in the United States, Italy and Spain and spanned the acute and convalescent phases of COVID-19. The material from the prospective study consisted of cDNA or gDNA derived from T cells, B-cell-depleted T cells, or PBMCs. Subjects who had been exposed to COVID-19, were actively infected with it, or had recovered from it provided the deeply sampled blood TCRbeta repertoires that made up the dataset. A freely available public database, intended as a resource for researchers studying the immune response to SARS-CoV-2, is where the repertoires were released. The samples were drawn from the first 160 participants of the ongoing ImmuneRACE study and from over a thousand subjects provided by 6 global collaborators. A de-identified subject ID, COVID-19 status, age in years and sex were almost always included in the sample metadata. Where available, HLA class I and class II types were obtained from metadata supplied by the sample provider rather than from assay-based typing.

Samples from volunteer blood donors who had recovered from COVID-19 were contributed by a second Seattle source. Each collaborating institution followed its own protocols to collect whole blood in K2EDTA tubes. For TCRbeta analysis, collaborators shipped samples as frozen whole blood, isolated PBMCs, or DNA extracted from either of those sample types. General conclusions and limits of the study: Clinical and demographic metadata were provided uncurated, with the amount varying by source and participant.

CDR1 and CDR2 were assigned from the germline V gene (reference sequence) as SEHNR and FQNEAQ. Including the terminal cysteine and phenylalanine, the CDR3 comprises 13 residues. The kept DNA is CDR3 alone, 39 bases in frame from the first base. Trimming costs V 2 bases and J 2 bases, and their ends lie 4 bases apart. The immunoSEQ Assay, a bias-controlled multiplex PCR, was used to amplify TCRbeta CDR3 regions from genomic DNA. The original methods were these. The number of nucleated cells in each sample was estimated by amplification of reference gene primers within the assay. To quantify the absolute abundance of each unique TCRbeta CDR3 rearrangement, sequence reads were collapsed and filtered. For each sample, productive Simpson clonality was calculated by taking the square root of Simpson's diversity index across productive rearrangements. Sourced from immuneACCESS, this table was stored by TCRdb with only in-frame sequences that have V and J called. A share of the clones is absent; for the studies checked, an unresolved V gene accounts for under half, and the remainder has no known explanation. Clonal size and the V and J genes are those of that table, whereas D and trimming came from the DNA. The sample yields 200,000 to 300,000 clones; roughly 86% were counted once. The ten largest clones represent about 3% of the sample.

The rearranged segments are TRBV7-9 and TRBJ1-3; a confident D gene designation cannot be given. Sequencing was performed on peripheral blood. This clonotype originated in a woman in her twenties or thirties who had recovered from COVID-19. The DNA sequence is given as TGTGCCAGCAGCTTACAGGCTGGAAACACCATATATTTT. This encodes CASSLQAGNTIYF.